The 27 T cell receptor beta chains below come from one sample, sequenced in a study of T cell repertoires in ileal Crohn's disease. Repertoires were generated with immunoSEQ multiplex PCR, while TCRdb's copy carries only in-frame clones and drops some. Of fewer than 5,000 clones in the sample, 78% are singletons; the top ten hold 10% to 15%. Sequencing was performed on ileal tissue. These receptors were obtained from an adult with Crohn's disease.

The gene calls are TRBV27 and TRBJ1-2, with a tentative D call TRBD1 (5 bases). Germline-derived CDR1 and CDR2 are MNHEY and SMNVEV (reference sequence). Trimming stripped 6 bases from V and 8 bases from J, with 16 bases between. This CDR3 region has 13 residues. The CDR3 spells CASSPGWSGGYTF. CDR3 sequence (DNA): TGTGCCAGCAGCCCAGGGTGGAGCGGGGGCTACACCTTC.

The V gene is TRBV5-4, the J gene TRBJ2-7; D might be TRBD2 (7 bases). This CDR3 has 14 residues. Deletions cut 4 bases from V and 4 bases from J, with 15 bases between. Germline V gene sequence: CDR1 SGHNT, CDR2 YYREEE (reference sequence). The CDR3 nucleotides read TGTGCCAGCAGCCGGGGGGACAACCATTACGAGCAGTACTTC. This codes for CASSRGDNHYEQYF.

The chain employs TRBV4-1 and TRBJ2-6; the D gene is possibly TRBD1 (5 bases). CDR1 is MGHRA, CDR2 YSYEKL, per germline. The CDR3 has 17 residues. Trimming removed 0 bases at V and 2 bases at J, with 11 bases between. The chain's CDR3 is CASSQDGRAAGANVLTF. The CDR3 DNA sequence: TGCGCCAGCAGCCAAGATGGCAGGGCGGCTGGGGCCAACGTCCTGACTTTC.

This rearrangement joins TRBV5-1 to TRBJ2-2; perhaps TRBD2 as D (6 bases). Germline lookup yields CDR1 SGHRS and CDR2 YFSETQ. The CDR3 has 13 amino acids. The ends were cut back, 0 bases at V and 9 bases at J, with 9 bases in the middle. The CDR3 spells CASSLGRDRELFF. The CDR3 bases are TGCGCCAGCAGCTTGGGGAGGGACCGGGAGCTGTTTTTT.

The chain couples TRBV5-4 to TRBJ2-2, with D uncertain. V was shortened by 4 bases and J by 6 bases, with 13 bases between the two germline ends. The V gene's germline CDR1 is SGHNT and CDR2 YYREEE (reference sequence). This CDR3 comprises 14 residues. CDR3 residues: CASSLITNAGELFF. The CDR3 DNA follows: TGTGCCAGCAGCCTCATAACTAACGCCGGGGAGCTGTTTTTT.

This chain joins TRBV10-3 and TRBJ1-2; D ambiguous. CDR3 length: 15 residues. CDR1 is ENHRY, CDR2 SYGVKD, per germline. V lost 3 bases and J 6 bases, leaving 17 bases between the germline ends. The CDR3 coding sequence is TGTGCCATCAGTGATCTGGGCAGATCGGTAGATGGCTACACCTTC. As protein: CAISDLGRSVDGYTF.

This clone was counted between two and nine times. The chain uses TRBV5-1 and TRBJ1-4, with 7 bases that match TRBD1. Trimming cost V 5 bases and J 4 bases; bases outside gene matches: 5. The CDR3 has 14 amino acids. From germline, CDR1 is SGHRS and CDR2 YFSETQ. The DNA for the CDR3 is TGCGCCAGCAGTCCGACAGGGATTAATGAAAAACTGTTTTTT. This translates into CASSPTGINEKLFF. Based on the CDR3 plus reference TRBV5-1 and TRBJ1-4, the full variable domain is KAGVTQTPRYLIKTRGQQVTLSCSPISGHRSVSWYQQTPGQGLQFLFEYFSETQRNKGNFPGRFSGRQFSNSRSEMNVSTLELGDSALYLCASSPTGINEKLFFGSGTQLSVL.

The V and J genes are TRBV6-6 and TRBJ1-2, with D possibly TRBD1 on 6 matching bases. The ends were cut back, 2 bases at V and 4 bases at J, with 17 bases in the middle. Germline-derived CDR1 and CDR2 are MNHNY and SVGAGI (reference sequence). CDR3 length: 16 amino acids. CDR3 sequence reads: CASSYRPIGQFYGYTF. The CDR3 DNA is TGTGCCAGCAGTTACCGACCGATAGGACAGTTCTATGGCTACACCTTC.

V gene TRBV11-2 combines with J gene TRBJ1-1, with D perhaps TRBD1 (5 bases). CDR1 and CDR2 (germline): SGHAT, FQNNGV. CDR3 length: 14 amino acids. Deletions cut 0 bases from V and 3 bases from J, with 8 bases between. CDR3 sequence: CASSLERGHTEAFF. The CDR3 nucleotides are TGTGCCAGCAGCTTAGAGCGGGGACACACTGAAGCTTTCTTT.

In the case of this clone: Additional DNA sequences in this sample encode the identical CDR3. This chain joins TRBV7-9 and TRBJ1-1, with D perhaps TRBD1 (5 bases). CDR1 is SEHNR and CDR2 is FQNEAQ in the germline V gene (reference sequence). The length of the CDR3 is 15 residues. The V end was cut by 2 bases, the J end by 1 base, with 11 bases between. The CDR3 loop is CASSLLGRENTEAFF. The CDR3, as DNA: TGTGCCAGCAGCTTATTGGGCAGGGAGAACACTGAAGCTTTCTTT. The entire variable domain, with the rest obtained from reference TRBV7-9 and TRBJ1-1, is as follows: DTGVSQNPRHKITKRGQNVTFRCDPISEHNRLYWYRQTLGQGPEFLTYFQNEAQLEKSRLLSDRFSAERPKGSFSTLEIQRTEQGDSAMYLCASSLLGRENTEAFFGQGTRLTVV.

The chain carries TRBV5-4 and TRBJ1-1; TRBD1 agrees at 11 bases. Germline assignment: CDR1 SGHNT and CDR2 YYREEE (reference sequence). V trimming: 3 bases; J trimming: 5 bases; junction bases outside the gene matches: 9. The CDR3 length is 16 residues. As DNA, the CDR3 is TGTGCCAGCAGCTCTGGGACAGGGGGAAGTGGTACTGAAGCTTTCTTT. Translated, it gives CASSSGTGGSGTEAFF.

This clone has a single count. V usage is TRBV15 and J usage is TRBJ1-3; weak D call: TRBD1 (6 bases). Per germline, CDR1 LNHNV and CDR2 YYDKDF (reference sequence). The germline V and J ends were trimmed by 0 bases and 6 bases, with 12 bases remaining between them. The CDR3 extends over 15 amino acids. CDR3 sequence: CATSRDPWTVNTIYF. The CDR3 nucleotides are TGTGCCACCAGCAGAGATCCTTGGACAGTAAACACCATATATTTT.

This clone was recorded only once. This chain connects TRBV5-5 to TRBJ1-5; maybe TRBD1 (6 bases). Trimming removed 1 base at V and 3 bases at J, with 11 bases between. In germline, CDR1 is SGHKS, CDR2 YYEKEE (reference sequence). CDR3 size: 15 residues. The CDR3 DNA reads TGTGCCAGCAGCTTGATTGCAGGGGTCAATCAGCCCCAGCATTTT. Its protein is CASSLIAGVNQPQHF.

This clone came up a few times. J is TRBJ2-1 and V is TRBV10-2, with D perhaps TRBD1 (5 bases). The V end lost 4 bases, the J end lost 7 bases, and 14 bases lay between the germline ends. Germline lookup yields CDR1 WSHSY and CDR2 SAAADI. This CDR3 is 14 amino acids long. The DNA for the CDR3 is TGCGCCAGCAGTGTCCCTTTGCAGGGAAATGAGCAGTTCTTC. Its protein product is CASSVPLQGNEQFF.

The gene calls are TRBV6-6 and TRBJ1-2; TRBD1 matches at 7 bases. CDR1 is MNHNY, CDR2 SVGAGI, per germline (reference sequence). V lost 7 bases to trimming and J lost 7 bases; unmatched junction nucleotides: 6. The CDR3 is 12 residues long. CDR3 nucleotides: TGTGCCAGCACCGAGGGGGCGGGTGGCTACACCTTC. Its protein product is CASTEGAGGYTF.

The chain is built from TRBV30 and TRBJ1-6; D gene ambiguous. V was trimmed by 4 bases and J by 0 bases, leaving 10 bases between them. The germline gives CDR1 GTSNPN, CDR2 SVGIG (reference sequence). The CDR3 consists of 15 residues. CDR3 amino acids: CAWTERSSYNSPLHF. In nucleotides, the CDR3 is TGTGCCTGGACGGAGCGAAGCTCCTATAATTCACCCCTCCACTTT.

J is TRBJ1-1 and V is TRBV10-3; no clear D gene. Between the trimmed V and J ends, which lost 10 bases and 0 bases, there was a span of 12 bases. The CDR3 length is 13 residues. CDR1 and CDR2 (germline): ENHRY, SYGVKD. This CDR3 is CATQTTMNTEAFF. The CDR3, as DNA: TGTGCCACCCAAACCACAATGAACACTGAAGCTTTCTTT.

The rearrangement links TRBV5-1 to TRBJ1-5, with TRBD1 matching over 10 bases. The CDR3 has 14 residues. Germline V gene sequence: CDR1 SGHRS, CDR2 YFSETQ. V dropped 3 bases and J dropped 7; count of bases not matched to a gene: 4. CDR3 coding DNA: TGCGCCAGCAGCTCCGGGACAGGGGAACAGCCCCAGCATTTT. It specifies CASSSGTGEQPQHF.

The chain has TRBV5-6 and TRBJ1-2; D is unresolved. The CDR3 runs 15 residues. The germline V gene encodes CDR1 SGHDT and CDR2 YYEEEE. Trimming took off 1 base at V and 8 bases at J, with 18 bases between the two ends. CDR3 in amino acids: CASSLNLGLMGGYTF. The CDR3 DNA reads TGTGCCAGCAGCTTGAATTTAGGACTTATGGGGGGCTACACCTTC.

The chain recombines TRBV5-4 with TRBJ2-1, with 8 bases lining up with TRBD2. The germline V gene has CDR1 SGHNT and CDR2 YYREEE (reference sequence). J lost 4 bases, V lost 4 bases, and 10 bases had no gene match. The CDR3 sequence is 16 residues long. Here the CDR3 DNA reads TGTGCCAGCAGCGCGGGAGGTGGGGGGTTTTACAATGAGCAGTTCTTC. Translation gives CASSAGGGGFYNEQFF.

The gene calls are TRBV7-2 and TRBJ1-2, with D possibly TRBD1 on 6 matching bases. CDR3 size: 15 residues. CDR1 and CDR2 (germline): SGHTA, FQGNSA. The V end was cut by 5 bases, the J end by 6 bases, with 19 bases between. The CDR3 DNA sequence: TGTGCCAGCAGCCAGTACCGAACAGGGACCCATGGCTACACCTTC. It encodes CASSQYRTGTHGYTF.

The V gene is TRBV25-1, the J gene TRBJ1-3, with D maybe TRBD1 (5 bases). Germline loops: CDR1 MGHDK, CDR2 SYGVNS. Trimming pared 2 bases from V and 4 bases from J, leaving 18 bases between. CDR3 length equals 17 residues. CDR3 loop: CASSEPRGREDGNTIYF. In DNA, the CDR3 is TGTGCCAGCAGTGAACCTAGAGGCAGGGAAGACGGAAACACCATATATTTT.

The chain employs TRBV25-1 and TRBJ1-2, with D unresolved. The CDR3 has 12 amino acids. Germline lookup yields CDR1 MGHDK and CDR2 SYGVNS. Trimming left V 5 bases short and J 5 bases short, with 9 bases between. The CDR3 bases are TGTGCCAGCAGTACCTCGAGATATGGCTACACCTTC. The encoded protein is CASSTSRYGYTF.

This clone has only one observation. The V and J genes are TRBV5-6 and TRBJ1-4; D gene ambiguous. Germline CDR1 is SGHDT and CDR2 is YYEEEE. This CDR3 spans 16 amino acids. Trimming left V 0 bases short and J 7 bases short, with 16 bases between. The CDR3 spells CASSLGFGGGSEKLFF. The CDR3 bases are TGTGCCAGCAGCTTGGGCTTCGGAGGTGGATCTGAAAAACTGTTTTTT.

This clone was counted a single time. The chain links TRBV7-9 to TRBJ1-2; TRBD1 is a possible D gene (5 bases). This CDR3 is built from 16 residues. CDR1 is SEHNR, CDR2 FQNEAQ, per germline (reference sequence). V lost 4 bases to trimming and J lost 4 bases, with 19 bases between them. DNA for the CDR3: TGTGCCAGCAGCTATAGCCAGGGCCGCTTCGGCTATGGCTACACCTTC. The encoded protein is CASSYSQGRFGYGYTF.

The chain employs TRBV28 and TRBJ1-2; 8 positions match TRBD1. Germline assignment: CDR1 MDHEN and CDR2 SYDVKM. V lost 5 bases to trimming and J lost 2 bases; unmatched junction nucleotides: 4. The CDR3 extends over 14 amino acids. Written as DNA, the CDR3 is TGTGCCAGCAGTGCCTGGACAGGGAACTATGGCTACACCTTC. Translating it yields CASSAWTGNYGYTF.

V and J are TRBV29-1 and TRBJ2-1; TRBD1 matches 8 bases. The J segment lost 5 bases and the V segment lost 7 bases, leaving 7 bases of the junction unmatched. Germline V gives CDR1 SQVTM, CDR2 ANQGSEA. The CDR3 sequence is 13 residues long. The CDR3 DNA follows: TGCAGCGCCCAGGACAGGGACGACAATGAGCAGTTCTTC. Translated: CSAQDRDDNEQFF.